The source of this T cell receptor beta chain is a study of beta chain features in type 1 diabetes (dated by TCRdb to between 2017 and 2018). General notes on the study: Mean age, gender distribution, total cell number and subset yield did not differ between patients and healthy donors. Naive and central memory subsets were obtained from all 28 donors, but regulatory and stem cell-like memory subsets were isolated from only 8 patients and roughly 8 healthy donors. In the study, recently diagnosed type 1 diabetes patients and matched healthy donors were compared on the TCRB repertoires of their sorted circulating CD4+ T cell subsets. A total of under 140,000,000 sorted cells were examined across all samples, and the number of cells per subset was strongly correlated with RNA yield.

Study-wide findings and limitations: Because cDNA was sequenced instead of genomic DNA, activated cells with high expression could be over-represented, although the groups did not differ in activation or CD3 levels. In all four CD4+ subsets, TCRB CDR3 length was moderately but significantly shorter in type 1 diabetes patients. Patients with type 1 diabetes made fewer insertions and deleted more nucleotides at VDJ recombination sites, implying thymic rearrangement abnormalities. Only small numbers of individuals were included in the HLA sub-analyses, which left unresolved whether HLA type had any influence on TCRB rearrangement. PCR might favor shorter templates, but patient and control samples were amplified and corrected together, so any skew would affect both groups equally. Naive, central memory and regulatory TCRB repertoires appeared to be more alike among patients than among healthy donors.

The entire amount of isolated RNA was reverse transcribed using the High Capacity cDNA Reverse Transcription Kit, so the sequenced TCRB transcripts were expressed ones. Deep immunoSEQ sequencing was applied to naive, central memory and regulatory T cell samples, giving an average of approximately 4 million total reads per sample. Sorted cells were lysed in RLT buffer, and RNA was extracted using DNase-treated RNeasy Micro or Mini kits according to cell number. Each cell subset was processed separately to prevent cross-contamination, with patient and healthy donor samples processed together. TCRB sequences were amplified from cDNA with the immunoSEQ multiplex PCR, producing 87-bp fragments spanning the CDR3 region. Sequencing of the amplicons was performed on the Illumina HiSeq platform. As for the original processing: PCR bias was computationally corrected using synthetic template baselines, reads within Hamming distance 2 were collapsed, and singletons that could not be merged were discarded. Reads were aligned to IMGT to assign V, D and J genes, CDR3 length, and insertions or deletions at six rearrangement sites. Within each subset, clonotype counts were normalized to sorted cell number, after which true diversity and Gini coefficients were computed with the tcR R package. The overlap coefficient, calculated on TCRB nucleotide sequences, was used to quantify repertoire sharing. Out-of-frame TCRB sequences from naive cells were analyzed as a proxy for the pre-selection repertoire. TCRdb retrieved this table from immuneACCESS and kept in-frame rearrangements only. Not all clones are present; in checked studies, unresolved V genes account for under half, and no reason is known for the remainder. That table furnishes V, J and clone size, whereas the DNA furnished D and trimming. The sample table lists around 600,000 clones, 9.5% to 15% of them with a count of one. The top ten hold more than 0.09% of the sample.

The sample holds one count of this clone. Which antigen it targets is not known. Per-base quality was not reported, and no clone a single base away is much larger than it. Each donor gave one peripheral blood draw, averaging approximately 0.12 L, which was collected into heparinised tubes. Using a panel that included CD45RO, CCR7, CD25, CD127, CD95 and CD27, naive, central memory, regulatory and stem cell-like memory CD4+ T cells were sorted on a BD FACSAria II. All sorted populations exceeded 95% purity. PBMCs were separated immediately by Lymphoprep density gradient centrifugation and were stained directly, without being cultured. To minimize batch effects, samples were stained and sorted in pairs, one healthy donor with one patient per experiment. The CDR3 sequence holds 14 residues, the cysteine and phenylalanine included. Only CDR3 DNA remains: 42 bases, in frame from the first base. As encoded in the germline V gene (reference sequence), CDR1 is LNHDA while CDR2 is SQIVND. V trim: 5 bases; J trim: 9 bases; unmatched bases: 8.

Sequenced: naive CD4+ T cells from blood. What this sample's cell subset or site label stands for: true naive CD4+ T cells. The clonotype comes from a young man with type 1 diabetes. The chain is assembled from TRBV19 and TRBJ1-5, with 9 bases aligning to TRBD1. The nucleotides are TGTGCCAGTAGTTCTACAGGGGGCCCTCCGCCCCAGCATTTT. It translates to CASSSTGGPPPQHF.